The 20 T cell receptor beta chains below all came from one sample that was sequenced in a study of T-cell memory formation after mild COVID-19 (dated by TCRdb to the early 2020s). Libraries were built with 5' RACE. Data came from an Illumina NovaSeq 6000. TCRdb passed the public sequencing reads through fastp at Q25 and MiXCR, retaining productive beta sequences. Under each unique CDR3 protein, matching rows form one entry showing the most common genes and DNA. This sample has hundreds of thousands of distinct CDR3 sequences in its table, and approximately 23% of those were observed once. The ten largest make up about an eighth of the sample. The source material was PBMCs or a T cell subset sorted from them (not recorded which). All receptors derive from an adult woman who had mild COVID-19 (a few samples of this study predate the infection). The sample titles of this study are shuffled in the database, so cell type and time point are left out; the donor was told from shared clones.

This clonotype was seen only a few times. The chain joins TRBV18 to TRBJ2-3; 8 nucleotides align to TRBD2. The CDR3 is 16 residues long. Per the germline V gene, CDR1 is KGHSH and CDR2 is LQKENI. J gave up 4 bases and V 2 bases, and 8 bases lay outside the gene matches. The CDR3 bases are TGTGCCAGCTCACCAGGCACAGCGGGAGCGGCAGATACGCAGTATTTT. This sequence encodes CASSPGTAGAADTQYF.

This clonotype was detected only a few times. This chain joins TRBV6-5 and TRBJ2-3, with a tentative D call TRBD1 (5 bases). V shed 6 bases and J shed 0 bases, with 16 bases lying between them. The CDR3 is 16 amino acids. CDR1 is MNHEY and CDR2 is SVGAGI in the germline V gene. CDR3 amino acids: CASSRLQTASTDTQYF. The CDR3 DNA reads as TGTGCCAGCAGCCGCCTCCAGACAGCTAGCACAGATACGCAGTATTTT.

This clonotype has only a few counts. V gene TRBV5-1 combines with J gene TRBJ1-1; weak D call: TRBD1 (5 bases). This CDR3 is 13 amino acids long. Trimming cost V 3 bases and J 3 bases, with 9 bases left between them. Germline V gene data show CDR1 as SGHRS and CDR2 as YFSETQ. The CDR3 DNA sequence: TGCGCCAGCAGCTCCTCGGGGGACACTGAAGCTTTCTTT. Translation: CASSSSGDTEAFF.

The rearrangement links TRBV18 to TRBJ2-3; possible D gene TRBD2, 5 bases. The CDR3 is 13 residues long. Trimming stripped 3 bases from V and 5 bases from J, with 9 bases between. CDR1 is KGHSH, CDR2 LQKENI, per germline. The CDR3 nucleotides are TGTGCCAGCTCACCCCCGGGGTTAGATACGCAGTATTTT. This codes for CASSPPGLDTQYF.

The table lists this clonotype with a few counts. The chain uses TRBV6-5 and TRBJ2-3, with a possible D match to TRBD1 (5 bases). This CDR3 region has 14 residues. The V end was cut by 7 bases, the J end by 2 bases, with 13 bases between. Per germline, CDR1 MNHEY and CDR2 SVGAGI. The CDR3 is CASNRQRFTDTQYF. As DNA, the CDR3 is TGTGCCAGCAACCGACAGCGATTCACAGATACGCAGTATTTT.

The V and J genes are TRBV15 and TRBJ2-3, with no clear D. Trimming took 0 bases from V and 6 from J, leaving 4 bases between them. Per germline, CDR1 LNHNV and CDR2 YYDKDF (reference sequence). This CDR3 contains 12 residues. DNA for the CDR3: TGTGCCACCAGCAGAGACAGGGATACGCAGTATTTT. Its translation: CATSRDRDTQYF.

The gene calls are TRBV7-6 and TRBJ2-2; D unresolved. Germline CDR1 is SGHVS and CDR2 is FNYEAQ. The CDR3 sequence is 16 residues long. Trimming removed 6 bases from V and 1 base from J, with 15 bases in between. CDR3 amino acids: CASRTNLDMNTGELFF. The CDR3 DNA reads TGTGCCAGCAGAACCAACCTGGATATGAACACCGGGGAGCTGTTTTTT.

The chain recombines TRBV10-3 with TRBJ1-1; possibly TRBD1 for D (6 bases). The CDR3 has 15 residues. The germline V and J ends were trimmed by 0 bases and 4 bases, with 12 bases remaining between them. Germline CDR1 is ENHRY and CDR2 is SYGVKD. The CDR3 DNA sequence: TGTGCCATCAGTGAGTCGGGGGGGACATTCACTGAAGCTTTCTTT. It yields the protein CAISESGGTFTEAFF.

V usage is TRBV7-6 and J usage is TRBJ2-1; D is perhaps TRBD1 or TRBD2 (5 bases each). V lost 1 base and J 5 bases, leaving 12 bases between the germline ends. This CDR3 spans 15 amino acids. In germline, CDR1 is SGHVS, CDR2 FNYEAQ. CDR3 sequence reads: CASSLDPGSNNEQFF. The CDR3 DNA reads TGTGCCAGCAGCTTAGATCCAGGGAGTAACAATGAGCAGTTCTTC.

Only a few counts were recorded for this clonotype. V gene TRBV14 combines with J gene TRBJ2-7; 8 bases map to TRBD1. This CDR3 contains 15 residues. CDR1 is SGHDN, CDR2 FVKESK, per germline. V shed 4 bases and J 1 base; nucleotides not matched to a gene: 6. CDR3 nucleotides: TGTGCCAGCAGCCCCCCCGGGACAGGTTCCTACGAGCAGTACTTC. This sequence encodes CASSPPGTGSYEQYF.

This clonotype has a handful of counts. CDR3 loop: CASSWNRGNTEAFF. The CDR3 DNA sequence: TGTGCCAGCAGTTGGAATCGAGGGAACACTGAAGCTTTCTTT. This chain joins TRBV6-5 and TRBJ1-1, with D uncertain. V was trimmed by 4 bases and J by 1 base, leaving 10 bases between them. The CDR3 is 14 residues long. Germline V gene lookup returns CDR1 MNHEY and CDR2 SVGAGI.

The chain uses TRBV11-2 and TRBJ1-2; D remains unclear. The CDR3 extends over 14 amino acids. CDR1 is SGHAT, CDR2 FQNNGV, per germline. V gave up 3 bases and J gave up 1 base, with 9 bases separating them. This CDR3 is CASSFYQLNYGYTF. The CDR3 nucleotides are TGTGCCAGCAGCTTTTACCAGCTTAACTATGGCTACACCTTC.

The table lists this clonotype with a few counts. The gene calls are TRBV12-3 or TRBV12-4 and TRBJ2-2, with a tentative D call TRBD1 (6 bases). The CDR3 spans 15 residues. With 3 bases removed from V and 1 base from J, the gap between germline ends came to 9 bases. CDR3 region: CASSFTGMNTGELFF. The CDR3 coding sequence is TGTGCCAGCAGTTTCACAGGGATGAACACCGGGGAGCTGTTTTTT.

This CDR3 reads CASSHYDRGLYGYTF. The CDR3 coding sequence is TGTGCCAGCAGCCATTACGACAGGGGGTTATATGGCTACACCTTC. The gene calls are TRBV12-3 or TRBV12-4 and TRBJ1-2, with 9 bases that match TRBD1. The junction had 10 bases not matched to a gene; V was cut back by 6 bases and J by 5 bases. CDR3 length: 15 amino acids.

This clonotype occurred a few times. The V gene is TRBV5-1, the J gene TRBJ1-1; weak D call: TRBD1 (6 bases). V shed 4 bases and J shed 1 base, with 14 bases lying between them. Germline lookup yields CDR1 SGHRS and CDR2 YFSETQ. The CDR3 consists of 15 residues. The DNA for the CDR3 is TGCGCCAGCAGCCTACAGGGCAGAGAGAACACTGAAGCTTTCTTT. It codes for CASSLQGRENTEAFF.

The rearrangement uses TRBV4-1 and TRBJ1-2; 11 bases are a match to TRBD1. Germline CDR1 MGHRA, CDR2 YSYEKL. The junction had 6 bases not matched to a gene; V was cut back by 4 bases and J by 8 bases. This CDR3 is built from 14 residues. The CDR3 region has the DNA TGCGCCAGCAGCCTCCTGGACAGGGGGCGCGGCTACACCTTC. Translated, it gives CASSLLDRGRGYTF.

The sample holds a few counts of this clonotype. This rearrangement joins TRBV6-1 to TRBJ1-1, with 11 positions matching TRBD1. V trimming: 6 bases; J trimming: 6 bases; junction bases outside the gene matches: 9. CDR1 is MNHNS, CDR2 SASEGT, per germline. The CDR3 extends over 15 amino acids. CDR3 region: CASSHGQGAASEAFF. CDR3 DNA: TGTGCCAGCAGCCACGGACAGGGGGCTGCCTCTGAAGCTTTCTTT.

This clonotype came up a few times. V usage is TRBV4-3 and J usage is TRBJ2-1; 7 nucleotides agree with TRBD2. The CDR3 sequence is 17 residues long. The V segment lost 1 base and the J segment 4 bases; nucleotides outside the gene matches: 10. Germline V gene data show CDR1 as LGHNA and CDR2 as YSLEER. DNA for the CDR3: TGCGCCAGCAGCCAAGGCTCTAGCGGAGGAGCTTACAATGAGCAGTTCTTC. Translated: CASSQGSSGGAYNEQFF.

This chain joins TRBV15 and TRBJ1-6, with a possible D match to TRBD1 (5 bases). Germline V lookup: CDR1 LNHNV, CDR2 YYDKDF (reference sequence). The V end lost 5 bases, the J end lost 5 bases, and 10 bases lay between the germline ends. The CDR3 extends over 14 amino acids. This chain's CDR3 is CATSVRGDNSPLHF. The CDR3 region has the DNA TGTGCCACCAGCGTGCGGGGGGATAATTCACCCCTCCACTTT.

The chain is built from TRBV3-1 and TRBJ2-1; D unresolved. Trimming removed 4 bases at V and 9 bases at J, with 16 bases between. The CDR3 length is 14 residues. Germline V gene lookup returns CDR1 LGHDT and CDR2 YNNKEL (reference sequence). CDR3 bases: TGTGCCAGCAGCCCTACTAAGACTGGTGGTGAGCAGTTCTTC. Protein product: CASSPTKTGGEQFF.